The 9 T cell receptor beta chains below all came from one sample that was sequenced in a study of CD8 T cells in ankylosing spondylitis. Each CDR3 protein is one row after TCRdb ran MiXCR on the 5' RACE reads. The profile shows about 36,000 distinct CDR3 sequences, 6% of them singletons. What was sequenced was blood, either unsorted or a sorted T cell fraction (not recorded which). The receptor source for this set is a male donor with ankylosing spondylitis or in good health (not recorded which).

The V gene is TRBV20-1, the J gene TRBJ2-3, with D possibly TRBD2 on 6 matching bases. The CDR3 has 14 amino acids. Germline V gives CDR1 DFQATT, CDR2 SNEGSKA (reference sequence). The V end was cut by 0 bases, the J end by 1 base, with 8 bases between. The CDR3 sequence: CSARDGGGTDTQYF. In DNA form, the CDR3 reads TGCAGTGCTAGAGATGGAGGGGGCACAGATACGCAGTATTTT.

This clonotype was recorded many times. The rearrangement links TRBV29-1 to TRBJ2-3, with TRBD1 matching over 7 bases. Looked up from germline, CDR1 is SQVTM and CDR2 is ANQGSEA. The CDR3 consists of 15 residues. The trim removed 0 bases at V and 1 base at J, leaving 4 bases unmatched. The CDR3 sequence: CSVEDYRGGTDTQYF. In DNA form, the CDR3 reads TGCAGCGTTGAAGATTACAGGGGAGGCACAGATACGCAGTATTTT.

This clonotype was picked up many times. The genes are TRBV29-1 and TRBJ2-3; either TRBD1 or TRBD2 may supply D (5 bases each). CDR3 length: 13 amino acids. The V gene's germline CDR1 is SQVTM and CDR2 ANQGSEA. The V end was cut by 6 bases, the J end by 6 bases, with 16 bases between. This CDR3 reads CSVGNRWGDTQYF. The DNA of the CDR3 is TGCAGCGTGGGTAACAGGTGGGGGGATACGCAGTATTTT.

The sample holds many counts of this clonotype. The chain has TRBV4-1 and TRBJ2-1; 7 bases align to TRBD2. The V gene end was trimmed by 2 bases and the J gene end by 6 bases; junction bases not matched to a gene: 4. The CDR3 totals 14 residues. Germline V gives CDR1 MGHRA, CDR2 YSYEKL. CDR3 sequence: CASSQLAGVNEQFF. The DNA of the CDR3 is TGCGCCAGCAGCCAACTGGCGGGAGTCAATGAGCAGTTCTTC.

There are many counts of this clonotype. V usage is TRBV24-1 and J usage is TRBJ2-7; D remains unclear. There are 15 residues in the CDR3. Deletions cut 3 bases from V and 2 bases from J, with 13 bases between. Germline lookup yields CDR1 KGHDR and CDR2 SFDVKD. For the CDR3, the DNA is TGTGCCACCAGTGATGCAAATCCTGGGGCCTACGAGCAGTACTTC. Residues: CATSDANPGAYEQYF.

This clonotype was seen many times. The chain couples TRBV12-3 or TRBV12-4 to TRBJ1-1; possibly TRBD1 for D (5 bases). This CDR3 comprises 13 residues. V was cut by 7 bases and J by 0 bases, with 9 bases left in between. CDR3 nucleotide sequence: TGTGCCAGCAATCCAGGGTTGAACACTGAAGCTTTCTTT. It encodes CASNPGLNTEAFF.

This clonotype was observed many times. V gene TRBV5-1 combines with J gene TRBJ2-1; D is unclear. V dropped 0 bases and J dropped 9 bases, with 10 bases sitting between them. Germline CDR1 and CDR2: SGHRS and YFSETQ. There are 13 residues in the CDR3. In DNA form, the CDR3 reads TGCGCCAGCAGCTTGGTTACGGAAAGTGAGCAGTTCTTC. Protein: CASSLVTESEQFF.

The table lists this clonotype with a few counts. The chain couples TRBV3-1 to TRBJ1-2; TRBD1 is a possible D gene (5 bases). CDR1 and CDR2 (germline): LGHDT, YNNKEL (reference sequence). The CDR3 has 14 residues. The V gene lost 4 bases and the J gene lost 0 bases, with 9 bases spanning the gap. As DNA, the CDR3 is TGTGCCAGCAGCCCTAGGACATCTAACTATGGCTACACCTTC. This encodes CASSPRTSNYGYTF.

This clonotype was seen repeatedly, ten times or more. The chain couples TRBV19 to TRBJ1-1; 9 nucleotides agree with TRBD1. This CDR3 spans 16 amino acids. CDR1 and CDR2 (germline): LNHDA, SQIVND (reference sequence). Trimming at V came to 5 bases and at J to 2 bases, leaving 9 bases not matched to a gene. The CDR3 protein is CASSGFGTGSNTEAFF. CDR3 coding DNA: TGTGCCAGTAGTGGTTTTGGGACAGGGAGTAACACTGAAGCTTTCTTT.